These 10 T cell receptor beta chains were all obtained from the same sample, sequenced in a study of T-cell reconstitution after alpha-beta-depleted transplantation in children. Unique molecular identifiers were used to barcode this TCRbeta library. One entry per CDR3 protein results from TCRdb running MiXCR on the PCR reads. Of some 200,000 distinct CDR3 sequences listed, approximately 6.6% are singletons. The source was PBMCs from the stem cell graft donor, collected from the stem cell graft. The receptor source for this set is a human donor who donated a stem cell graft to a child with Wiskott-Aldrich syndrome.

This clonotype was observed many times. The chain combines TRBV10-3 with TRBJ2-1, with D possibly matching TRBD2 (6 bases). This CDR3 has 13 residues. V was shortened by 4 bases and J by 9 bases, with 13 bases between the two germline ends. Germline loops: CDR1 ENHRY, CDR2 SYGVKD. This chain's CDR3 is CAISVRDSSEQFF. Written as DNA, the CDR3 is TGTGCCATCAGTGTACGGGACTCGAGTGAGCAGTTCTTC.

This clonotype was recorded many times. V is TRBV12-3 or TRBV12-4 and J is TRBJ2-1; a possible D gene is TRBD1 (5 bases). CDR3 length equals 11 residues. Trimming stripped 3 bases from V and 15 bases from J, with 12 bases between. CDR3 region: CASSFGAVAFF. The CDR3 nucleotides are TGTGCCAGCAGTTTTGGGGCCGTCGCGTTCTTC.

At least ten counts were recorded for this clonotype. V gene TRBV24-1 combines with J gene TRBJ2-1; tentatively, D is TRBD1 (5 bases). With 6 bases removed from V and 6 bases from J, the gap between germline ends came to 11 bases. The CDR3 length is 13 residues. Germline CDR1 reads KGHDR; CDR2 reads SFDVKD. The CDR3 sequence is CATSPGQINEQFF. CDR3 nucleotide sequence: TGTGCCACCAGTCCAGGGCAGATCAATGAGCAGTTCTTC.

This clonotype was seen only a few times. Written as DNA, the CDR3 is TGCGCCAGCAGCTTGACCGGGACAGTGGAGCTGTTTTTT. This gives the protein CASSLTGTVELFF. The V call is TRBV5-1, the J call TRBJ2-2; TRBD1 aligns across 7 bases. Germline CDR1 reads SGHRS; CDR2 reads YFSETQ. The V gene end was trimmed by 1 base and the J gene end by 10 bases; junction bases not matched to a gene: 4. The CDR3 runs to 13 residues. Full variable domain (rest looked up from reference TRBV5-1 and TRBJ2-2): KAGVTQTPRYLIKTRGQQVTLSCSPISGHRSVSWYQQTPGQGLQFLFEYFSETQRNKGNFPGRFSGRQFSNSRSEMNVSTLELGDSALYLCASSLTGTVELFFGEGSRLTVL.

This clonotype was counted ten times or more. The rearrangement links TRBV5-4 to TRBJ2-1; D is perhaps TRBD2 (6 bases). This CDR3 is built from 15 residues. V lost 4 bases and J 2 bases, leaving 13 bases between the germline ends. Germline CDR1 reads SGHNT; CDR2 reads YYREEE (reference sequence). CDR3 coding DNA: TGTGCCAGCAGCCGAGTTAGCGGAACCTACAATGAGCAGTTCTTC. Its translation is CASSRVSGTYNEQFF.

This clonotype was found many times. The rearrangement joins TRBV24-1 to TRBJ2-1; 8 positions match TRBD1. Germline CDR1 KGHDR, CDR2 SFDVKD. The CDR3 loop spans 19 amino acids. Trimming cost V 5 bases and J 1 base; bases outside gene matches: 15. CDR3 bases: TGTGCCACCAGTGGCCGACCTGACAGGGGACGACTTTCCTACAATGAGCAGTTCTTC. Protein sequence: CATSGRPDRGRLSYNEQFF.

This clonotype was observed at least ten times. The chain carries TRBV5-1 and TRBJ2-7; 7 nucleotides match TRBD2. Trimming at V came to 4 bases and at J to 2 bases, leaving 3 bases not matched to a gene. Germline assignment: CDR1 SGHRS and CDR2 YFSETQ. The length of the CDR3 is 13 residues. CDR3 nucleotide sequence: TGCGCCAGCAGCAAAGCGGGAACCTACGAGCAGTACTTC. It yields the protein CASSKAGTYEQYF.

A remark on this clonotype: This may be a read error: a much more frequent sequence differs by one nucleotide. The J gene is TRBJ2-4, the V gene TRBV12-3 or TRBV12-4, with 7 bases that match TRBD2. This CDR3 region has 15 residues. CDR3 sequence (DNA): TGTGCCAGCAGTTTCGGGCGACTAGCCAAAAACATTCAGCACTTC. Its translation: CASSFGRLAKNIQHF.

Many counts were recorded for this clonotype. The chain couples TRBV28 to TRBJ1-2, with TRBD1 as a possible D gene (5 bases). Per the germline V gene, CDR1 is MDHEN and CDR2 is SYDVKM. This CDR3 has 14 amino acids. Trimming took off 6 bases at V and 2 bases at J, with 13 bases between the two ends. In DNA form, the CDR3 reads TGTGCCAGCAGAGCTGACAGCCGAAACTATGGCTACACCTTC. Translated: CASRADSRNYGYTF.

This clonotype was observed a handful of times. This chain links TRBV6-5 with TRBJ1-1; D not resolved. The V gene lost 2 bases and the J gene lost 10 bases, with 8 bases spanning the gap. The germline V gene has CDR1 MNHEY and CDR2 SVGAGI. There are 11 residues in the CDR3. Here the CDR3 reads CASSYKSRAFF. The DNA of the CDR3 is TGTGCCAGCAGTTACAAGTCGAGAGCTTTCTTT.